Following are 14 T cell receptor beta chains from one sample sequenced in a study of cytomegalovirus exposure and HLA in healthy donors. Amplification used 60 Vbeta primers and 13 Jbeta primers. Clones were sequenced by immunoSEQ multiplex PCR, and TCRdb holds only the in-frame ones, with some missing. Among 150,000 to 200,000 clones, about 88% were seen once, and the ten largest hold 0.2% to 0.3%. Sequenced sample: PBMCs. The receptors originated from a girl under two years old in good health and CMV-seronegative.

This clone was detected a few times. CDR3 loop: CASSESSGGAYNEQFF. DNA of the CDR3: TGTGCCAGCAGTGAATCGAGCGGGGGCGCCTACAATGAGCAGTTCTTC. V is TRBV6-1 and J is TRBJ2-1, with 8 bases matching TRBD2. Per germline, CDR1 MNHNS and CDR2 SASEGT. The CDR3 consists of 16 residues. Trimming removed 2 bases from V and 2 bases from J; junction bases left unmatched: 5.

V gene TRBV7-2 combines with J gene TRBJ1-2; D remains ambiguous. Trimming stripped 3 bases from V and 5 bases from J, with 7 bases between. Germline V gene lookup returns CDR1 SGHTA and CDR2 FQGNSA. This CDR3 spans 12 amino acids. In DNA form, the CDR3 reads TGTGCCAGCAGCTTGACATTATATGGCTACACCTTC. This sequence encodes CASSLTLYGYTF. Together with reference TRBV7-2 and TRBJ1-2, the CDR3 gives the full variable domain: GAGVSQSPSNKVTEKGKDVELRCDPISGHTALYWYRQSLGQGLEFLIYFQGNSAPDKSGLPSDRFSAERTGGSVSTLTIQRTQQEDSAVYLCASSLTLYGYTFGSGTRLTVV.

The chain links TRBV9 to TRBJ2-1, with D tentatively TRBD2 (6 bases). Trimming removed 0 bases from V and 5 bases from J, with 9 bases in between. CDR3 length: 14 amino acids. Germline CDR1 and CDR2: SGDLS and YYNGEE. CDR3 sequence: CASSVVSGDNEQFF. The CDR3 bases are TGTGCCAGCAGCGTAGTATCGGGGGACAATGAGCAGTTCTTC.

Only one count was recorded for this clone. The chain has TRBV10-3 and TRBJ2-5, with D possibly being TRBD1 (6 bases). Germline V gene data show CDR1 as ENHRY and CDR2 as SYGVKD. V lost 11 bases and J 4 bases, leaving 23 bases between the germline ends. The CDR3 consists of 15 residues. Here the CDR3 DNA reads TGTGCCTCCCAACTAGGGGGAGAAGGTTTAGAGACCCAGTACTTC. Protein product: CASQLGGEGLETQYF.

The chain links TRBV6-5 to TRBJ1-5; D possibly corresponds to TRBD1 (5 bases). CDR3 length: 13 residues. The V and J ends lost 0 bases and 15 bases respectively, with 15 bases between them. Germline CDR1 reads MNHEY; CDR2 reads SVGAGI. The CDR3 protein is CASSYSKQGPRHF. The CDR3 coding sequence is TGTGCCAGCAGTTACTCGAAGCAGGGCCCACGGCATTTT.

The J gene is TRBJ2-3, the V gene TRBV19; 11 bases agree with TRBD2. Germline V gene lookup returns CDR1 LNHDA and CDR2 SQIVND (reference sequence). The junction had 5 bases not matched to a gene; V was cut back by 5 bases and J by 4 bases. The CDR3 is 15 amino acids. The CDR3 reads CASSVLAGVPDTQYF. The CDR3 DNA sequence: TGTGCCAGTAGTGTACTAGCGGGAGTCCCAGATACGCAGTATTTT. The whole variable domain, filled in from reference TRBV19 and TRBJ2-3, reads DGGITQSPKYLFRKEGQNVTLSCEQNLNHDAMYWYRQDPGQGLRLIYYSQIVNDFQKGDIAEGYSVSREKKESFPLTVTSAQKNPTAFYLCASSVLAGVPDTQYFGPGTRLTVL.

J is TRBJ1-2 and V is TRBV13; unclear D gene. The CDR3 runs to 13 residues. V was pared by 0 bases and J by 8 bases, with 10 bases between. Germline CDR1 and CDR2: PRHDT and FYEKMQ (reference sequence). CDR3 amino acids: CASSLGVRGGYTF. CDR3 coding DNA: TGTGCCAGCAGCTTAGGTGTGCGCGGGGGCTACACCTTC.

This chain links TRBV9 with TRBJ2-5, with 13 positions matching TRBD2. CDR1 is SGDLS and CDR2 is YYNGEE in the germline V gene. The CDR3 spans 18 residues. V shed 0 bases, J shed 0 bases, and the junction held 5 bases outside the gene matches. CDR3 region: CASSVGTSGSWYQETQYF. Written as DNA, the CDR3 is TGTGCCAGCAGCGTAGGGACTAGCGGGAGTTGGTACCAAGAGACCCAGTACTTC.

This chain uses TRBV2 with TRBJ1-1, with D possibly matching TRBD1 (6 bases). V lost 6 bases to trimming and J lost 4 bases, with 18 bases between them. This CDR3 spans 15 amino acids. Germline lookup yields CDR1 SNHLY and CDR2 FYNNEI. Written as DNA, the CDR3 is TGTGCCAGCAGCCGTTCACAGGGTAGGGGCACTGAAGCTTTCTTT. Residues: CASSRSQGRGTEAFF.

V and J are TRBV4-1 and TRBJ2-6; D is unclear. With 1 base removed from V and 0 bases from J, the gap between germline ends came to 7 bases. CDR1 is MGHRA and CDR2 is YSYEKL in the germline V gene. The CDR3 sequence is 16 residues long. For the CDR3, the DNA is TGCGCCAGCAGCCAAGGTTCGGTCTCTGGGGCCAACGTCCTGACTTTC. As protein: CASSQGSVSGANVLTF.

The gene calls are TRBV7-7 and TRBJ2-3, with 8 bases aligning to TRBD2. The CDR3 is 14 residues long. CDR1 SSHAT and CDR2 FNYEAQ come from the germline V gene (reference sequence). After removal of 1 base from V and 5 bases from J, the junction contained 2 bases not matched to a gene. The CDR3 protein is CASSLDAGGDTQYF. In DNA form, the CDR3 reads TGTGCCAGCAGCTTAGACGCGGGAGGAGATACGCAGTATTTT.

V is TRBV4-3 and J is TRBJ2-7, with 8 nucleotides matching TRBD2. The V segment lost 2 bases and the J segment 0 bases; nucleotides outside the gene matches: 12. The germline CDR1 and CDR2 sequences are LGHNA and YSLEER. The CDR3 has 18 amino acids. For the CDR3, the DNA is TGCGCCAGCAGCCAAACTCCTTCGGGCGGGAGGAGCTCCTACGAGCAGTACTTC. Its translation: CASSQTPSGGRSSYEQYF.

V gene TRBV30 combines with J gene TRBJ1-1; possibly TRBD1 for D (5 bases). V shed 2 bases and J shed 4 bases, with 11 bases lying between them. The CDR3 runs to 13 residues. Germline loops: CDR1 GTSNPN, CDR2 SVGIG (reference sequence). The CDR3 region is CAWSQGGGTEAFF. CDR3 DNA: TGTGCCTGGAGTCAGGGCGGGGGCACTGAAGCTTTCTTT.

In its sample, this clone was seen once. The V gene is TRBV12-5, the J gene TRBJ2-2; 8 nucleotides match TRBD2. With 4 bases clipped from V and 3 bases from J, the junction kept 13 bases outside the gene matches. Germline V gives CDR1 LGHNT, CDR2 FRNRAP. This CDR3 comprises 18 residues. Here the CDR3 reads CASGSRKAGVTDTGELFF. The CDR3 DNA is TGTGCTAGTGGTTCCCGGAAAGCGGGGGTAACGGACACCGGGGAGCTGTTTTTT.